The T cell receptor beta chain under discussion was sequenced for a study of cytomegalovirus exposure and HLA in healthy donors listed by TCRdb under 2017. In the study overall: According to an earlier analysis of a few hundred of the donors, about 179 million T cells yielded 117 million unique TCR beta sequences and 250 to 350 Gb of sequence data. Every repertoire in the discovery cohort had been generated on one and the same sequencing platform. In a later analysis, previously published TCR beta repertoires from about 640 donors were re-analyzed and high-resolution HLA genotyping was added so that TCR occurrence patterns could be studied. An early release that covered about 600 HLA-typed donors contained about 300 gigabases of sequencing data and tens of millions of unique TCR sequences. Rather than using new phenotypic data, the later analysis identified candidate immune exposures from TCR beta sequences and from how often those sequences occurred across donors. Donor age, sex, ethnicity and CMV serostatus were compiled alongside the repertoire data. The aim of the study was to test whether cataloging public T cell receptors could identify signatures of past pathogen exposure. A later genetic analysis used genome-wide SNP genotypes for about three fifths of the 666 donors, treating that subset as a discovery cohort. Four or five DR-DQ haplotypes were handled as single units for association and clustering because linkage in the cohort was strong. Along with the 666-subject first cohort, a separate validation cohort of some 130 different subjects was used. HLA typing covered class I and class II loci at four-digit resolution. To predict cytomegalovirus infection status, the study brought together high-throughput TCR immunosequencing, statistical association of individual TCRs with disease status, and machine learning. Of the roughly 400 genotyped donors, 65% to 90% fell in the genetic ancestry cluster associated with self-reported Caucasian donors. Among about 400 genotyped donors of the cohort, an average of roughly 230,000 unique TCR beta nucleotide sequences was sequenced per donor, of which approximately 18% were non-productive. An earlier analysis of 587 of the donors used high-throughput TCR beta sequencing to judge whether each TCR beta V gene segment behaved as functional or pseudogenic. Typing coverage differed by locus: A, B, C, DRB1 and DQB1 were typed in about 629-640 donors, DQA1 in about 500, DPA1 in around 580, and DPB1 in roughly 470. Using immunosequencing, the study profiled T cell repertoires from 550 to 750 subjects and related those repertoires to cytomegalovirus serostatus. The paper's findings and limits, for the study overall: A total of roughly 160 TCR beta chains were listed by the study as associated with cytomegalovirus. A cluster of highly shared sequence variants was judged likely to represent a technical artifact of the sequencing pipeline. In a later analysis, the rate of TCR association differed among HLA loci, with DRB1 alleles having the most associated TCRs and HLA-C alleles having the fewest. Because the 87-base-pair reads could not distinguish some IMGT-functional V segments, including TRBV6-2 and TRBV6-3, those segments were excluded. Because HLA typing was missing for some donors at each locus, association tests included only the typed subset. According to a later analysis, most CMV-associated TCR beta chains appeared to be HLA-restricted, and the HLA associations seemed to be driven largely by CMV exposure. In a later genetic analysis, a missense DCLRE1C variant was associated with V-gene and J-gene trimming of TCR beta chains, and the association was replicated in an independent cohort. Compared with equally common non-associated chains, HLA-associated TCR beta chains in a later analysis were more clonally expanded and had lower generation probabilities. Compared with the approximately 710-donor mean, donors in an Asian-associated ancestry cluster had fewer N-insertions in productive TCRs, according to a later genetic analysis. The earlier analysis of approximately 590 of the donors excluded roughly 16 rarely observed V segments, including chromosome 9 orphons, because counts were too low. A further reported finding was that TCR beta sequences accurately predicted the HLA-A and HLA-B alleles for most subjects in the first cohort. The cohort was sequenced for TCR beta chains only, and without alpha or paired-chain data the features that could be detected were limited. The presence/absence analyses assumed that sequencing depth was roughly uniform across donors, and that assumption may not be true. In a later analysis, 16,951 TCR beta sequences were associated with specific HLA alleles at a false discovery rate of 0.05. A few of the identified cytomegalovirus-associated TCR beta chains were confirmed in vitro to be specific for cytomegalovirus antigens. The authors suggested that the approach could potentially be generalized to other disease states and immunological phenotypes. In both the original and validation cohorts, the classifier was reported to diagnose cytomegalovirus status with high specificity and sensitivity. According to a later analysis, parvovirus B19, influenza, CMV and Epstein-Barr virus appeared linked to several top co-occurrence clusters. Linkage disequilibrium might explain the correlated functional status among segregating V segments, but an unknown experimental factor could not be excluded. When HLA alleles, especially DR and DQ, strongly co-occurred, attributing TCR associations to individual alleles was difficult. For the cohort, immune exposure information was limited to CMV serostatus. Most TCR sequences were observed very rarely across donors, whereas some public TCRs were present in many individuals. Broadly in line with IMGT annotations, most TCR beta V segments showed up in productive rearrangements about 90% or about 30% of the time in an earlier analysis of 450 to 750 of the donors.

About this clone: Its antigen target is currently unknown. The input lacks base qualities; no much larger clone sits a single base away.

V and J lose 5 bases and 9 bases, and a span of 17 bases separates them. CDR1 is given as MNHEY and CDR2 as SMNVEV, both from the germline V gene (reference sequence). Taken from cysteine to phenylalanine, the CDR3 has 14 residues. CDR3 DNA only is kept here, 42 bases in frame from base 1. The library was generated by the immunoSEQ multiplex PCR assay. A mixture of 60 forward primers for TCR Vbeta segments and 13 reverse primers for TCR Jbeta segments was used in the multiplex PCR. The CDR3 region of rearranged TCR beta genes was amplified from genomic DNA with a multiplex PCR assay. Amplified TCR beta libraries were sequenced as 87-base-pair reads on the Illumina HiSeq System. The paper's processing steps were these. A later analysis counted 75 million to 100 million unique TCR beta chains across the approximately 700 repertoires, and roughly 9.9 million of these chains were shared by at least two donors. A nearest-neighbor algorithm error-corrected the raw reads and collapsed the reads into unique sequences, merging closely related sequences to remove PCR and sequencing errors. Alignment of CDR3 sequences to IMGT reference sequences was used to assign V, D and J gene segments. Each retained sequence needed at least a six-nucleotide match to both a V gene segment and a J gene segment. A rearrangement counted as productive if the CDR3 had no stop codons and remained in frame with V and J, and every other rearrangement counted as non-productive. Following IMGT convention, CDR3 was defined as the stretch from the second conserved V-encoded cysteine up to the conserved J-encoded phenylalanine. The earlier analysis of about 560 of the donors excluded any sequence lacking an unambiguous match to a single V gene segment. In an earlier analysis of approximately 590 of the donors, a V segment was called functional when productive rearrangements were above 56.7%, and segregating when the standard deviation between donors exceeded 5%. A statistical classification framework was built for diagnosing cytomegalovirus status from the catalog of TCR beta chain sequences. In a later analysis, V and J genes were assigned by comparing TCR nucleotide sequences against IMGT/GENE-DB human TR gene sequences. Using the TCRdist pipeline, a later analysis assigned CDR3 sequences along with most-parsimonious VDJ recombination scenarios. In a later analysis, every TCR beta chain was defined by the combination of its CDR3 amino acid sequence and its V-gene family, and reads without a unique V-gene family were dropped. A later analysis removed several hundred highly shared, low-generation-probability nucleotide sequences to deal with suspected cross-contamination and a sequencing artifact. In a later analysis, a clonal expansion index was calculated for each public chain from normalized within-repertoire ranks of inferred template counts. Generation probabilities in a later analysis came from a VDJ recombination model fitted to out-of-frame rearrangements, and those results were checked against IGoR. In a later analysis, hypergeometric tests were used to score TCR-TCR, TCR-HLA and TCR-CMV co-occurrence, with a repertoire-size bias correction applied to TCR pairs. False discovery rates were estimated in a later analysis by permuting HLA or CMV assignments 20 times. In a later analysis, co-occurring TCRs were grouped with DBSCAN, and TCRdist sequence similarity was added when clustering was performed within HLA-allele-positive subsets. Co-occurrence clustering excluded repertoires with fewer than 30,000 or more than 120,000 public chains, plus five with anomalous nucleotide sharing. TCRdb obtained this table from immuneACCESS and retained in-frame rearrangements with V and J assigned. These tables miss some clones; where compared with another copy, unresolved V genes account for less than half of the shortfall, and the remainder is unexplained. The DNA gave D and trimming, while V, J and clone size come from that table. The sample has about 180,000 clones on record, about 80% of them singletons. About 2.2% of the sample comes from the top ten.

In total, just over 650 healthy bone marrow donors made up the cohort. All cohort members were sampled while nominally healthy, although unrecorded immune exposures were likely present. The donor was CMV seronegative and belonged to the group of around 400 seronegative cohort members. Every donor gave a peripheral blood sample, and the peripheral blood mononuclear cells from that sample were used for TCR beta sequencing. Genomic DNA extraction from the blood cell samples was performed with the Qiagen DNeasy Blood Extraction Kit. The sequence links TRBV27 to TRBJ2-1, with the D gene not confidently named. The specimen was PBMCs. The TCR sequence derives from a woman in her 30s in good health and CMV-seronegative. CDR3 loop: CASSPWSHLSEQFF. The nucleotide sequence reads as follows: TGTGCCAGCAGTCCGTGGAGTCATCTCAGTGAGCAGTTCTTC.